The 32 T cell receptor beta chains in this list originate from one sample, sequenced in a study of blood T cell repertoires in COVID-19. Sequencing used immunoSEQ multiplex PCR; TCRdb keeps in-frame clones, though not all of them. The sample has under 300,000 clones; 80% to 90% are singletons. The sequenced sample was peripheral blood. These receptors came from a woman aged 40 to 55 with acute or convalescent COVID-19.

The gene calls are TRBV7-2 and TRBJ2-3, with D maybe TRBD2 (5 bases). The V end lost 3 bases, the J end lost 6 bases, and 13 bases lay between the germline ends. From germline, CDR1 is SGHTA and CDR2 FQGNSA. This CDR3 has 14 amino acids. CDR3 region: CASSFGLQRDTQYF. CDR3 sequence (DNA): TGTGCCAGCAGCTTCGGACTGCAGCGGGATACGCAGTATTTT. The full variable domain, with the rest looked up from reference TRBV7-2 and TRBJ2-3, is GAGVSQSPSNKVTEKGKDVELRCDPISGHTALYWYRQSLGQGLEFLIYFQGNSAPDKSGLPSDRFSAERTGGSVSTLTIQRTQQEDSAVYLCASSFGLQRDTQYFGPGTRLTVL.

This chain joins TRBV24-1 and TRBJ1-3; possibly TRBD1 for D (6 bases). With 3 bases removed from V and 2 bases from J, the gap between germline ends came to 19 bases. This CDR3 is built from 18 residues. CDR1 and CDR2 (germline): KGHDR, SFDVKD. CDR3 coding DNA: TGTGCCACCAGTGATCCACCGTTAAGGGGGGGTCCTGGAAACACCATATATTTT. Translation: CATSDPPLRGGPGNTIYF.

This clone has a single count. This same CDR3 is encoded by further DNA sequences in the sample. The CDR3: CASSPQGDSGNTIYF. In nucleotides, the CDR3 is TGTGCCAGCTCACCCCAGGGGGACTCTGGAAACACCATATATTTT. This chain uses TRBV18 with TRBJ1-3, with 7 bases that match TRBD1. With V trimmed by 3 bases and J by 0 bases, 2 bases remained unmatched. This CDR3 has 15 amino acids. In germline, CDR1 is KGHSH, CDR2 LQKENI.

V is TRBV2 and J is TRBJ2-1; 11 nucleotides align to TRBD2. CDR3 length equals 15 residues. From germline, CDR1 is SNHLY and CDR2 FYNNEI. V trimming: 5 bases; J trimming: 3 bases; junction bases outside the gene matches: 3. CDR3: CASSYGLAGYNEQFF. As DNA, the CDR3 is TGTGCCAGCAGTTATGGACTAGCGGGCTACAATGAGCAGTTCTTC.

CDR3: CASRIASGHTNSPLHF. CDR3 in DNA: TGTGCCAGCCGCATCGCCTCGGGACACACTAATTCACCCCTCCACTTT. The rearrangement uses TRBV27 and TRBJ1-6; weak D call: TRBD1 (6 bases). CDR3 length equals 16 residues. CDR1 and CDR2 from the germline V gene are MNHEY and SMNVEV (reference sequence). V was cut by 8 bases and J by 6 bases, with 20 bases left in between.

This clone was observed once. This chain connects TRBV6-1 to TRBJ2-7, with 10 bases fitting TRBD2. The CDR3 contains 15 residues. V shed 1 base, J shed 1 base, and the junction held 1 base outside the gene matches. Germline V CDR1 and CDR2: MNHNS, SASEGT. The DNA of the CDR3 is TGTGCCAGCAGTGAAGGTAGCGGGGGGTCCTACGAGCAGTACGTC. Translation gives CASSEGSGGSYEQYV.

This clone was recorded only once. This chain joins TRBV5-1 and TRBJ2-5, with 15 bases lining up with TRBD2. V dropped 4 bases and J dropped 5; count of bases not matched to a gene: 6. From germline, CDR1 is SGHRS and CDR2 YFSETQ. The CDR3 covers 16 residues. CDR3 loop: CASSEGLAGGRETQYF. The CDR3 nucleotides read TGCGCCAGCAGCGAAGGACTAGCGGGGGGGCGGGAGACCCAGTACTTC.

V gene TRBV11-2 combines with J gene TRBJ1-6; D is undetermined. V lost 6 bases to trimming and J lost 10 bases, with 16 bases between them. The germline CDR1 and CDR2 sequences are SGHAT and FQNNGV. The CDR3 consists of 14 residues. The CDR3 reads CASRLDGLSSPLHF. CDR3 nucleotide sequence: TGTGCCAGCAGACTAGACGGTCTTAGCTCACCCCTCCACTTT. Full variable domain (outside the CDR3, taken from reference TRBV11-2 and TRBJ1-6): EAGVAQSPRYKIIEKRQSVAFWCNPISGHATLYWYQQILGQGPKLLIQFQNNGVVDDSQLPKDRFSAERLKGVDSTLKIQPAKLEDSAVYLCASRLDGLSSPLHFGNGTRLTVT.

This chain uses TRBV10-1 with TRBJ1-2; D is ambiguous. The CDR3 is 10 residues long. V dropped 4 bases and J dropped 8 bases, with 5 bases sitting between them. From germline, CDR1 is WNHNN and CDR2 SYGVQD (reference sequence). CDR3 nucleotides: TGCGCCAGCAGTGGCCGGGGCTACACCTTC. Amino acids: CASSGRGYTF.

CDR3 sequence (DNA): TGTGCCAGCAGCTATCAGGGGTTAGGCTACACCTTC. This encodes CASSYQGLGYTF. V gene TRBV11-2 combines with J gene TRBJ1-2, with D possibly matching TRBD1 (6 bases). The V gene's germline CDR1 is SGHAT and CDR2 FQNNGV. Trimming took off 4 bases at V and 8 bases at J, with 11 bases between the two ends. CDR3 length equals 12 residues.

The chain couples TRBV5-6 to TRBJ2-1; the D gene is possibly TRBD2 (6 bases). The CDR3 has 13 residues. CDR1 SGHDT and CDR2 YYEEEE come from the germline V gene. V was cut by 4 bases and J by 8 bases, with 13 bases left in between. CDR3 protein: CASSRVGGDEQFF. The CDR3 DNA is TGTGCCAGCAGCCGGGTGGGGGGTGATGAGCAGTTCTTC.

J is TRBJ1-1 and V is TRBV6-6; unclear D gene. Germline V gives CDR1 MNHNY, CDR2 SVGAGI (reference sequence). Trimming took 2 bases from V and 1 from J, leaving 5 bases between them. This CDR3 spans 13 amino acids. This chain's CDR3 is CASSYSTNTEAFF. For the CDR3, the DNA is TGTGCCAGCAGTTACAGCACGAACACTGAAGCTTTCTTT.

CDR3 sequence reads: CASRRDSYNEQFF. CDR3 nucleotide sequence: TGTGCCAGCAGACGGGACAGTTACAATGAGCAGTTCTTC. This sequence joins TRBV5-4 and TRBJ2-1, with 7 bases matching TRBD1. Trimming took 5 bases from V and 4 from J; bases not matched to a gene: 3. Germline lookup yields CDR1 SGHNT and CDR2 YYREEE (reference sequence). The CDR3 is 13 amino acids. Using reference TRBV5-4 and TRBJ2-1 for the parts outside the CDR3, the full variable domain is ETGVTQSPTHLIKTRGQQVTLRCSSQSGHNTVSWYQQALGQGPQFIFQYYREEENGRGNFPPRFSGLQFPNYSSELNVNALELDDSALYLCASRRDSYNEQFFGPGTRLTVL.

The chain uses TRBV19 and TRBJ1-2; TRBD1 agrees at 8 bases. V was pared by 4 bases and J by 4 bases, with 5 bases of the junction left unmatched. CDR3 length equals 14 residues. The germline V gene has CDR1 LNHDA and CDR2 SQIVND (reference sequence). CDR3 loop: CASSTGQGSYGYTF. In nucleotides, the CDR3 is TGTGCCAGTAGTACCGGACAGGGATCCTATGGCTACACCTTC.

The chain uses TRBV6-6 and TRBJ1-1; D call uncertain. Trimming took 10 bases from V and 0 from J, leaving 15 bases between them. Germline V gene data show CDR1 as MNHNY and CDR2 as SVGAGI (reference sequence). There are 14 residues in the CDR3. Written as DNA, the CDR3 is TGTGCCACTAACCCGGTCGGGGTGAACACTGAAGCTTTCTTT. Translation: CATNPVGVNTEAFF.

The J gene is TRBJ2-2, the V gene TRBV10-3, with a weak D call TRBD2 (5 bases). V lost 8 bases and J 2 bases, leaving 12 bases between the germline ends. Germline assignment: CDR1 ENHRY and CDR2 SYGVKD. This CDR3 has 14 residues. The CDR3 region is CAIGGLPNTGELFF. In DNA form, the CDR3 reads TGTGCCATCGGAGGTTTACCCAACACCGGGGAGCTGTTTTTT.

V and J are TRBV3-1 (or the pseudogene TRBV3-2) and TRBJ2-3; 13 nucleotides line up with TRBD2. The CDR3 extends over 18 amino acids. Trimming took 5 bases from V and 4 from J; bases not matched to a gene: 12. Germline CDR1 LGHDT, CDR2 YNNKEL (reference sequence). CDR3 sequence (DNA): TGTGCCAGCAGCGGAATGGGACTAGCGGGGACGGCCCCAGATACGCAGTATTTT. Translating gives CASSGMGLAGTAPDTQYF.

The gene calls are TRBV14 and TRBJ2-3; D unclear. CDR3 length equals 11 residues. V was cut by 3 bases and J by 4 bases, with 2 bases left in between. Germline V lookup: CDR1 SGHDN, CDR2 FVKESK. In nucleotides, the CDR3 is TGTGCCAGCAGCCACGCAGATACGCAGTATTTT. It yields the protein CASSHADTQYF.

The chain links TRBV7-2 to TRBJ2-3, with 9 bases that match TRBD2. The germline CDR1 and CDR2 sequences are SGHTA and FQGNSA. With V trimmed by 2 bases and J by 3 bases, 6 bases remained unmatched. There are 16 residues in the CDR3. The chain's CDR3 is CASSLRLRGGTDTQYF. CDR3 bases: TGTGCCAGCAGCTTACGTTTGCGGGGGGGGACAGATACGCAGTATTTT.

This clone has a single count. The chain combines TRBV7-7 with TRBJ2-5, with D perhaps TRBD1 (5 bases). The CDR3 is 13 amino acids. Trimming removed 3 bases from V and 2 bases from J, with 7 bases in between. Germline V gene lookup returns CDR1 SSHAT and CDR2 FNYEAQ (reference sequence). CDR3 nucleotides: TGTGCCAGCAGCTTTCAGGGTCAAGAGACCCAGTACTTC. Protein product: CASSFQGQETQYF.

The CDR3 nucleotides are TGTGCCAGCAGCTTTAGTGTGTTCAGGTTGAACACTGAAGCTTTCTTT. Its translation: CASSFSVFRLNTEAFF. The chain couples TRBV5-6 to TRBJ1-1; D ambiguous. The V and J ends lost 2 bases and 0 bases respectively, with 14 bases between them. Germline values: CDR1 SGHDT, CDR2 YYEEEE. This CDR3 contains 16 residues. Full variable domain (rest looked up from reference TRBV5-6 and TRBJ1-1): DAGVTQSPTHLIKTRGQQVTLRCSPKSGHDTVSWYQQALGQGPQFIFQYYEEEERQRGNFPDRFSGHQFPNYSSELNVNALLLGDSALYLCASSFSVFRLNTEAFFGQGTRLTVV.

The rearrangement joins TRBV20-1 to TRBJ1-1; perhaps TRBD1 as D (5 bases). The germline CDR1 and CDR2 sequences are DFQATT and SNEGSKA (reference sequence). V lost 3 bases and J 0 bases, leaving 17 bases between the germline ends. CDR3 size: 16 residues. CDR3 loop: CSASANRYLMNTEAFF. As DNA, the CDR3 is TGCAGTGCTAGTGCTAACAGGTACCTCATGAACACTGAAGCTTTCTTT.

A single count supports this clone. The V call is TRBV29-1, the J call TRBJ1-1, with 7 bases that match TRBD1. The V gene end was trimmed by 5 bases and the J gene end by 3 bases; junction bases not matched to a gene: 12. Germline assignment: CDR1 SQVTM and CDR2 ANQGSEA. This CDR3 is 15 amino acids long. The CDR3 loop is CSVTDRPKLHTEAFF. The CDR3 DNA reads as TGCAGCGTTACGGACAGGCCCAAGCTCCACACTGAAGCTTTCTTT. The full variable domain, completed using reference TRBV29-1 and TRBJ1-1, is SAVISQKPSRDICQRGTSLTIQCQVDSQVTMMFWYRQQPGQSLTLIATANQGSEATYESGFVIDKFPISRPNLTFSTLTVSNMSPEDSSIYLCSVTDRPKLHTEAFFGQGTRLTVV.

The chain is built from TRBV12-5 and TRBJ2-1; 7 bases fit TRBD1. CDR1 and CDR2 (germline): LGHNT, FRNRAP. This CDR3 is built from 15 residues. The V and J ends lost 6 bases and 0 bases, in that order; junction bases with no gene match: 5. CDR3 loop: CASGGTESSYNEQFF. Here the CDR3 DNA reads TGTGCTAGTGGCGGGACAGAGAGCTCCTACAATGAGCAGTTCTTC.

The CDR3 DNA is TGTGCCAGCAGCAGACCGCAGAGGGTTTCATCGTACGAGCAGTACGTC. Amino acid sequence: CASSRPQRVSSYEQYV. The chain uses TRBV9 and TRBJ2-7; the D gene is possibly TRBD2 (5 bases). The CDR3 has 16 residues. The germline V gene encodes CDR1 SGDLS and CDR2 YYNGEE. The ends were cut back, 4 bases at V and 4 bases at J, with 21 bases in the middle.

The CDR3 coding sequence is TGTGCCAGCAGCGCCTGGCAGGGTATGGGTGGCTACACCTTC. It specifies CASSAWQGMGGYTF. The V call is TRBV5-4, the J call TRBJ1-2, with D maybe TRBD1 (5 bases). V lost 4 bases, J lost 7 bases, and 17 bases lay in between. CDR3 size: 14 residues. CDR1 is SGHNT, CDR2 YYREEE, per germline (reference sequence). The full variable domain, rest sourced from reference TRBV5-4 and TRBJ1-2, is ETGVTQSPTHLIKTRGQQVTLRCSSQSGHNTVSWYQQALGQGPQFIFQYYREEENGRGNFPPRFSGLQFPNYSSELNVNALELDDSALYLCASSAWQGMGGYTFGSGTRLTVV.

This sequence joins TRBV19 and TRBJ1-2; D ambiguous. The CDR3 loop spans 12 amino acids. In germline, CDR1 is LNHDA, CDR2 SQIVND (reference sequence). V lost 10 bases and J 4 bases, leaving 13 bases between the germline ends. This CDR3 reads CATTKGLYGYTF. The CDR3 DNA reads TGTGCCACCACAAAAGGACTCTATGGCTACACCTTC.

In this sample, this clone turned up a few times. CDR3 nucleotides: TGTGCCAGCATCATCTACGGACAGGATGAGTACACCTTC. Translation gives CASIIYGQDEYTF. The rearrangement uses TRBV6-1 and TRBJ1-2, with TRBD1 identical over 7 bases. The J segment lost 11 bases and the V segment lost 7 bases, leaving 13 bases of the junction unmatched. The CDR3 length is 13 residues. Germline assignment: CDR1 MNHNS and CDR2 SASEGT.

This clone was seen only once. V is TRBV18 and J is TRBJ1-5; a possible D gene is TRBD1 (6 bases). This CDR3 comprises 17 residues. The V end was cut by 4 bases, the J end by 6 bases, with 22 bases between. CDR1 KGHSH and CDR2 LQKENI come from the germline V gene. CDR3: CASSRRLPGAGGQPQHF. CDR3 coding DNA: TGTGCCAGCTCACGCCGGTTACCAGGGGCGGGCGGTCAGCCCCAGCATTTT.

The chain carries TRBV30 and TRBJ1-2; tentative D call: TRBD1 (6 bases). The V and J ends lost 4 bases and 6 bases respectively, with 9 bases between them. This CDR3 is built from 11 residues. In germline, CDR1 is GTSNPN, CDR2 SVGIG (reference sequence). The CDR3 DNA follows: TGTGCCTGGAACAGGGATAATGGCTACACCTTC. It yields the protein CAWNRDNGYTF.

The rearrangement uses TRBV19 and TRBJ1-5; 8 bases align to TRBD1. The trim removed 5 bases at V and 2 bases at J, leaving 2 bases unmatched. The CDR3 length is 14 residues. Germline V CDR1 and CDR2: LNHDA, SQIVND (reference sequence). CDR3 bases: TGTGCCAGTAGTCAGGGGGCTCGCAATCAGCCCCAGCATTTT. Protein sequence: CASSQGARNQPQHF.

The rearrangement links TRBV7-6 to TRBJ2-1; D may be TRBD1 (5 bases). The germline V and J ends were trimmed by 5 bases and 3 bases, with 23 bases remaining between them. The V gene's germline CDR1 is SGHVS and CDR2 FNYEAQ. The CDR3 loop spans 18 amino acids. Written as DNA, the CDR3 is TGTGCCAGCAGCGGATACCTCATGGCTGGGGCGGTCTACAATGAGCAGTTCTTC. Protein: CASSGYLMAGAVYNEQFF.